The present T cell receptor (beta chain) was sequenced within a study of blood T cell repertoires in COVID-19. Using immunoSEQ multiplex PCR, the repertoire was profiled, and TCRdb retains in-frame clones only, with some absent. Here the sample spans fewer than 350,000 clones, about nine tenths being singletons. This clone was seen a few times. This CDR3 comprises 14 residues. Germline CDR1 is SNHLY and CDR2 is FYNNEI. Trimming took 4 bases from V and 4 from J; bases not matched to a gene: 6. Cohorts were determined from participant-reported clinical history. The sample taken for sequencing was PBMCs or T cells enriched from blood (not recorded which). This TCR came from a woman under 40 with acute COVID-19. The V and J genes are TRBV2 and TRBJ2-7; 8 positions match TRBD1. The CDR3 loop reads CASSADRGGYEQYF. The CDR3 coding sequence is TGTGCCAGCAGTGCTGACAGGGGTGGGTACGAGCAGTACTTC.